This TCR beta chain stems from a study of blood T cell repertoires in COVID-19 (dated by TCRdb to 2020 to 2022). Study-level background: Samples covering the acute and convalescent phases of COVID-19 were provided by collaborators in the United States, Italy and Spain. Sample metadata almost always included a de-identified subject ID, COVID-19 status, age in years and sex. The material from the prospective study consisted of cDNA or gDNA derived from T cells, B-cell-depleted T cells, or PBMCs. Samples were obtained from the ongoing ImmuneRACE study (first 160 participants) and from 1,254 subjects provided by 6 global collaborators. Deeply sampled blood TCRbeta repertoires from subjects exposed to, actively infected with, or recovered from COVID-19 were included in the dataset. HLA class I and class II types, where available, came from metadata supplied by the sample provider rather than from assay-based typing. The repertoires were released in a freely available public database meant as a resource for research on the immune response to SARS-CoV-2.

Beyond this particular receptor, the publication reports: The quantity of clinical and demographic metadata differed by source and by participant and was supplied without curation.

CDR1 is given as SGHRS and CDR2 as YFSETQ, both from the germline V gene. V is clipped by 6 bases and J by 1 base, and the sequence between their germline boundaries is 10 bases long. Including cysteine and phenylalanine, the CDR3 has 13 amino acids. Left in the record is the CDR3 DNA by itself, 39 bases read in frame from the first base. This clone was observed once. This receptor's antigen is unknown. No base-level quality is on record; no much larger clone is a single base apart. In Seattle, one collaborating source enrolled patients while the infection was active and tracked those patients longitudinally over the course of disease. Whole blood was collected in K2EDTA tubes by collaborating institutions according to the institutions' own protocols. For TCRbeta analysis, collaborators shipped samples as frozen whole blood, isolated PBMCs, or DNA extracted from either of those sample types. The immunoSEQ Assay, a bias-controlled multiplex PCR, was used to amplify TCRbeta CDR3 regions from genomic DNA. Regarding the original processing steps: The number of nucleated cells in each sample was estimated by amplification of reference gene primers within the assay. To quantify the absolute abundance of each unique TCRbeta CDR3 rearrangement, sequence reads were collapsed and filtered. Productive Simpson clonality was computed per sample as the square root of Simpson's diversity index over productive rearrangements. What TCRdb holds here is the immuneACCESS table cut down to in-frame rearrangements. Part of the clones is not present; checked against another copy, under half of the missing clones reflect an unresolved V gene, and the others are unexplained. The DNA gave D and trimming, while V, J and clone size come from that table. The sample includes about 150,000 clones, with 70% to 90% observed a single time. The ten largest clones take up 8.3% of the sample.

This receptor was taken from a woman between 55 and 75 years old with COVID-19, enrolled during active disease. Sequenced input: peripheral blood. The rearrangement combines TRBV5-1 with TRBJ1-2; TRBD1 is a weak D gene call, 6 bases matching. The CDR3 reads as follows: CASTGEINYGYTF. The DNA sequence is given as TGCGCCAGCACAGGGGAAATTAACTATGGCTACACCTTC.